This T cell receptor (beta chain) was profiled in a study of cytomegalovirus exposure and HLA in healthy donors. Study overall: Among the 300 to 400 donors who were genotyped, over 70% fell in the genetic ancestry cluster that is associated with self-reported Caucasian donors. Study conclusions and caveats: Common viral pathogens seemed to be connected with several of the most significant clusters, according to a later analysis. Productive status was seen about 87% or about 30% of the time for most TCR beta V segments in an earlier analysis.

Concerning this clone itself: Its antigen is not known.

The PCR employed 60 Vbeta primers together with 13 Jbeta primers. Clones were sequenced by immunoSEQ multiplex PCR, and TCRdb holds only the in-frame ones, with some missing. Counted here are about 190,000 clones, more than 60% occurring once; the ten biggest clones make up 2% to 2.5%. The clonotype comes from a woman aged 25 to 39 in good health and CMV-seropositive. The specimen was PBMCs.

The CDR3 here is CASSQELAAYEQYF. The CDR3 DNA follows: TGTGCCAGCAGCCAAGAACTAGCAGCCTACGAGCAGTACTTC. The chain links TRBV4-2 to TRBJ2-7; D is possibly TRBD2 (6 bases). The germline V and J ends were trimmed by 0 bases and 2 bases, with 8 bases remaining between them. There are 14 residues in the CDR3. Germline V gene lookup returns CDR1 LGHNA and CDR2 YNFKEQ.